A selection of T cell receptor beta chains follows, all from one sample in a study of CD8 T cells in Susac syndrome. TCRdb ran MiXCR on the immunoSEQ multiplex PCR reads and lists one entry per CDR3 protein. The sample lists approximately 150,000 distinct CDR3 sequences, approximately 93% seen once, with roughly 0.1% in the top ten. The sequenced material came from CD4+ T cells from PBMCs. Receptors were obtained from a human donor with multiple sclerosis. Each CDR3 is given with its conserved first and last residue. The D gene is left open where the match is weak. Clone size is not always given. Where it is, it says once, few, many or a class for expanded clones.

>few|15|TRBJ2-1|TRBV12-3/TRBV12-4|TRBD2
CASSPAGGSYNEQFF
TGTGCCAGCAGTCCAGCGGGAGGCTCCTACAATGAGCAGTTCTTC
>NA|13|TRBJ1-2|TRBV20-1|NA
CSASSGTYYGYTF
TGCAGTGCTAGTTCCGGGACGTACTATGGCTACACCTTC
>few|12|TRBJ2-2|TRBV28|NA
CASSLGTGELFF
TGTGCCAGCAGTTTGGGTACCGGGGAGCTGTTTTTT
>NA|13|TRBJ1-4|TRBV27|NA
CASSYGSREKLFF
TGTGCCAGCAGTTATGGCAGTCGGGAAAAACTGTTTTTT
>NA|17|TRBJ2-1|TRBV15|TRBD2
CATSRGSGTSGYNEQFF
TGTGCCACCAGCAGAGGATCCGGGACTAGCGGCTACAATGAGCAGTTCTTC
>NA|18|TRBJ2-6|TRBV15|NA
CATSRGLVTLAGANVLTF
TGTGCCACCAGCAGAGGCCTAGTTACGCTCGCTGGGGCCAACGTCCTGACTTTC
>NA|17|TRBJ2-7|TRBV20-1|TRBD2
CSARAQASGRALHEQYF
TGCAGTGCTAGAGCGCAGGCTAGCGGGAGGGCCCTCCACGAGCAGTACTTC
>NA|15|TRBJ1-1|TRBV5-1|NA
CASSLVRGVNTEAFF
TGCGCCAGCAGCTTGGTTCGGGGGGTGAACACTGAAGCTTTCTTT
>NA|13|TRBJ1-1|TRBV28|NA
CASSLRGVAEAFF
TGTGCCAGCAGTTTGAGGGGGGTCGCTGAAGCTTTCTTT
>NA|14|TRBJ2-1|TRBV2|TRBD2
CASSDGTSVNEQFF
TGTGCCAGCAGTGACGGGACTAGCGTGAATGAGCAGTTCTTC
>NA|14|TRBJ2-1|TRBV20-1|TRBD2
CSATDGREYNEQFF
TGCAGTGCAACCGATGGGCGGGAGTACAATGAGCAGTTCTTC
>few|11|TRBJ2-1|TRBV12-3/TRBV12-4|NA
CASSGYNEQFF
TGTGCCAGCAGCGGGTACAATGAGCAGTTCTTC
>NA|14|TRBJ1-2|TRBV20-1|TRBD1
CSAKNQGASYGYTF
TGCAGTGCTAAAAATCAGGGGGCGAGCTATGGCTACACCTTC
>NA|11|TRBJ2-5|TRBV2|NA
CASKLQETQYF
TGTGCCAGCAAACTCCAAGAGACCCAGTACTTC
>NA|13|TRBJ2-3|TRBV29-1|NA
CSVGGSSTDTQYF
TGCAGCGTTGGCGGATCTAGCACAGATACGCAGTATTTT
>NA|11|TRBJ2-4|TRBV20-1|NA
CSASVQNIQYF
TGCAGTGCTAGTGTTCAAAACATTCAGTACTTC
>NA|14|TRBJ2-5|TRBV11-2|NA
CASSPDRARETQYF
TGTGCCAGCAGCCCTGACCGCGCCCGAGAGACCCAGTACTTC
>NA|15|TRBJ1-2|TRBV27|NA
CASSFSRQPIYGYTF
TGTGCCAGCAGTTTCTCTCGACAGCCCATCTATGGCTACACCTTC
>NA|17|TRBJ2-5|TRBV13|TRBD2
CASSLGWGTSGRETQYF
TGTGCCAGCAGCTTAGGCTGGGGGACTAGTGGTCGGGAGACCCAGTACTTC
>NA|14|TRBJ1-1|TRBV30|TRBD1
CAWSRTGMGTEAFF
TGTGCCTGGAGTCGGACAGGGATGGGGACTGAAGCTTTCTTT
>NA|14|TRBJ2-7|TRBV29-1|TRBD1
CSVTRTGRLYEQYF
TGCAGCGTTACCCGGACAGGTCGTCTCTACGAGCAGTACTTC
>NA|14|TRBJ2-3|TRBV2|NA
CASSEGGGSDTQYF
TGTGCCAGCAGTGAAGGGGGAGGTTCAGATACGCAGTATTTT
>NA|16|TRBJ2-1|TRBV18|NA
CASSPVGLLGRNEQFF
TGTGCCAGCTCACCGGTAGGTCTCCTAGGCCGGAATGAGCAGTTCTTC
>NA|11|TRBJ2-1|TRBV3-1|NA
CASQGWNEQFF
TGTGCCTCCCAGGGTTGGAATGAGCAGTTCTTC
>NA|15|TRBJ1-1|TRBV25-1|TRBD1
CASRVPGTANTEAFF
TGTGCCAGCAGGGTCCCCGGGACAGCGAACACTGAAGCTTTCTTT
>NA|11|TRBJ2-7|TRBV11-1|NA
CASSQSSEQYF
TGTGCCAGCAGCCAATCCAGCGAGCAGTACTTC
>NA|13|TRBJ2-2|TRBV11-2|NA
CASSRREAGELFF
TGTGCCAGCAGCCGCAGGGAGGCCGGGGAGCTGTTTTTT
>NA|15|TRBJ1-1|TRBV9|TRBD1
CASSVEDRGLTEAFF
TGTGCCAGCAGCGTGGAGGACAGGGGGCTCACTGAAGCTTTCTTT
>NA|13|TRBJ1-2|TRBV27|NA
CATGGGLNYGYTF
TGTGCCACCGGGGGGGGGCTAAACTATGGCTACACCTTC
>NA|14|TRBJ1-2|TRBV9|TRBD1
CASSTLDRMYGYTF
TGTGCCAGCAGCACGTTGGACAGGATGTATGGCTACACCTTC
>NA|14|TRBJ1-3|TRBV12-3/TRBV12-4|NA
CASSSGGSGNTIYF
TGTGCCAGCAGTTCCGGAGGCTCTGGAAACACCATATATTTT
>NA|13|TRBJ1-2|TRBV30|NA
CAWSLTGGGGYTF
TGTGCCTGGAGTCTAACGGGGGGTGGCGGCTACACCTTC
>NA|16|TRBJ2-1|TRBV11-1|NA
CASSLGIMRSYNEQFF
TGTGCCAGCAGCTTAGGGATAATGAGGTCCTACAATGAGCAGTTCTTC
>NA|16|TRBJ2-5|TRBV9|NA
CASSPRGGSVRETQYF
TGTGCCAGCAGCCCCCGCGGAGGGAGCGTAAGGGAGACCCAGTACTTC
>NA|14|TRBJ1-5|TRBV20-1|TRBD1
CSARGTGGNQPQHF
TGCAGTGCTAGAGGGACAGGCGGCAATCAGCCCCAGCATTTT
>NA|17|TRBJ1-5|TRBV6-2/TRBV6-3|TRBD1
CASSRGQGTFLHQPQHF
TGTGCCAGCAGTAGAGGACAGGGGACCTTCCTCCATCAGCCCCAGCATTTT
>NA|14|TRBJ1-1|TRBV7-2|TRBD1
CASSWDRVDTEAFF
TGTGCCAGCAGCTGGGACAGGGTAGACACTGAAGCTTTCTTT
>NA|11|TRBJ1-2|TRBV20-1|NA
CSARDIAGYTF
TGCAGTGCTAGAGATATCGCTGGCTACACCTTC
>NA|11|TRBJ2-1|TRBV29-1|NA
CSVAIYNEQFF
TGCAGCGTTGCTATTTACAATGAGCAGTTCTTC
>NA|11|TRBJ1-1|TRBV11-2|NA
CASSWGPKAFF
TGTGCCAGCAGCTGGGGACCTAAAGCTTTCTTT
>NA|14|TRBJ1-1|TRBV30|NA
CAWSPAGWNTEAFF
TGTGCCTGGAGCCCAGCAGGGTGGAACACTGAAGCTTTCTTT
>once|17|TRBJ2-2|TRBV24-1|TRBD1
CATSAPLQGRYTGELFF
TGTGCCACCAGTGCCCCGTTACAGGGGCGTTACACCGGGGAGCTGTTTTTT
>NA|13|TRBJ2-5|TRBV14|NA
CASSQVLPGTQYF
TGTGCCAGCAGCCAAGTCCTCCCGGGGACCCAGTACTTC
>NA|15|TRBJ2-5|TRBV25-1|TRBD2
CASSAPGGRQETQYF
TGTGCCAGCAGTGCCCCGGGGGGAAGGCAAGAGACCCAGTACTTC
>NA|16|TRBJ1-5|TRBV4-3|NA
CASSQDRNRGNQPQHF
TGCGCCAGCAGCCAAGATCGGAACCGGGGCAATCAGCCCCAGCATTTT
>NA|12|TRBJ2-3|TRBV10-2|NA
CASSARGDTQYF
TGCGCCAGCAGTGCCCGGGGCGATACGCAGTATTTT
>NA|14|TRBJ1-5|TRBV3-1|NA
CASSQFTADQPQHF
TGTGCCAGCAGCCAATTTACTGCCGATCAGCCCCAGCATTTT